Shown below are 6 T cell receptor beta chains from a single sample sequenced in a study of T cell changes during pregnancy in multiple sclerosis. Assay: immunoSEQ multiplex PCR; the TCRdb copy retains only in-frame clones and omits some. The sample consists of roughly 46,000 clones, almost 95% of them appearing once. The sequencing here drew on peripheral blood, taken in the third trimester of pregnancy. The source of these receptors is a female donor with multiple sclerosis, enrolled in a pregnancy study.

The rearrangement joins TRBV6-5 to TRBJ2-1; TRBD1 matches at 11 bases. The CDR3 sequence is 13 residues long. Trimming took 7 bases from V and 7 from J; bases not matched to a gene: 3. From germline, CDR1 is MNHEY and CDR2 SVGAGI. The CDR3 DNA reads as TGTGCCAGCAAGGGACAGGGGGGAAATGAGCAGTTCTTC. Its protein is CASKGQGGNEQFF.

V is TRBV21-1 and J is TRBJ2-7; the table's D gene call, TRBD2, was not cross checked with the DNA. TRBV21-1 is an annotated pseudogene. The CDR3 spans 16 residues. CDR3 residues: CASSKDGTWEWHEQYF. The DNA of the CDR3 is TGTGCCAGCAGCAAAGATGGGACTTGGGAGTGGCACGAGCAGTACTTC.

The J gene is TRBJ2-1, the V gene TRBV7-3; maybe TRBD2 (6 bases). CDR1 SGHTA and CDR2 FQGTGA come from the germline V gene. Trimming removed 2 bases from V and 3 bases from J, with 8 bases in between. The CDR3 sequence is 14 residues long. CDR3 protein: CASSLEGGYNEQFF. The CDR3 DNA is TGTGCCAGCAGCTTAGAGGGAGGCTACAATGAGCAGTTCTTC.

The chain uses TRBV9 and TRBJ2-7, with TRBD2 identical over 8 bases. Trimming removed 3 bases from V and 2 bases from J; junction bases left unmatched: 10. Per the germline V gene, CDR1 is SGDLS and CDR2 is YYNGEE. CDR3 length: 16 residues. The CDR3 DNA reads as TGTGCCAGCAGCGCCGGACTAGCCAATAAACCCTACGAGCAGTACTTC. This translates into CASSAGLANKPYEQYF.

This chain connects TRBV2 to TRBJ1-4; 7 nucleotides line up with TRBD1. V lost 6 bases to trimming and J lost 5 bases; unmatched junction nucleotides: 9. This CDR3 region has 15 residues. CDR1 and CDR2 from the germline V gene are SNHLY and FYNNEI. CDR3: CASSLSGGINEKLFF. DNA of the CDR3: TGTGCCAGCAGCCTTTCAGGGGGAATAAATGAAAAACTGTTTTTT. The variable domain in full, with the rest retrieved from reference TRBV2 and TRBJ1-4, is EPEVTQTPSHQVTQMGQEVILRCVPISNHLYFYWYRQILGQKVEFLVSFYNNEISEKSEIFDDQFSVERPDGSNFTLKIRSTKLEDSAMYFCASSLSGGINEKLFFGSGTQLSVL.

The V and J genes are TRBV5-5 and TRBJ2-7; the D gene is possibly TRBD1 (6 bases). Germline loops: CDR1 SGHKS, CDR2 YYEKEE (reference sequence). V shed 0 bases and J shed 0 bases, with 10 bases lying between them. The CDR3 totals 15 residues. CDR3 sequence reads: CASSLAGAISYEQYF. CDR3 DNA sequence: TGTGCCAGCAGCTTGGCAGGGGCTATCTCCTACGAGCAGTACTTC.